Listed below are T cell receptor beta chains from one sample, sequenced in a study of blood T cell repertoires in COVID-19. Assay: immunoSEQ multiplex PCR; the TCRdb copy retains only in-frame clones and omits some. This table has under 250,000 clones, roughly nine tenths appearing once. The sequencing input was peripheral blood. These receptors were collected from a man in his sixties with COVID-19, enrolled during active disease. Both conserved end residues are part of each CDR3. Fields, in order: clone size, V gene, J gene, D gene, CDR3 length, CDR3 DNA, CDR3 protein. D genes are given only for firm matches. Size values are once, few and many counts, or a class for expanded clones, and some rows have none.

abundance: once
v_gene: TRBV18
j_gene: TRBJ1-3
d_gene: NA
len: 13
CDR3nt: TGTGCCACCCGCGGCTCCGGGGTAAACACCATATATTTT
CDR3aa: CATRGSGVNTIYF

abundance: NA
v_gene: TRBV2
j_gene: TRBJ2-7
d_gene: NA
len: 14
CDR3nt: TGTGCCAGCAGGGCTCGGGGGGCCAGCTACGAGCAGTACTTC
CDR3aa: CASRARGASYEQYF

abundance: few
v_gene: TRBV10-1
j_gene: TRBJ2-7
d_gene: NA
len: 14
CDR3nt: TGCGCCAGCATTCCTTCACCGAGGGCCTACGAGCAGTACTTC
CDR3aa: CASIPSPRAYEQYF

abundance: NA
v_gene: TRBV11-2
j_gene: TRBJ1-1
d_gene: NA
len: 16
CDR3nt: TGTGCCAGCAGCTTAGCCAATCTAAGACAGAACACTGAAGCTTTCTTT
CDR3aa: CASSLANLRQNTEAFF

abundance: NA
v_gene: TRBV4-2
j_gene: TRBJ1-2
d_gene: TRBD1
len: 16
CDR3nt: TGTGCCAGCAGCCAAGGCCGGGACAGTGGAAACTATGGCTACACCTTC
CDR3aa: CASSQGRDSGNYGYTF

abundance: NA
v_gene: TRBV5-8
j_gene: TRBJ2-5
d_gene: NA
len: 16
CDR3nt: TGTGCCAGCAGCTGGGGGGATGGCAGGGGGCAAGAGACCCAGTACTTC
CDR3aa: CASSWGDGRGQETQYF

abundance: NA
v_gene: TRBV27
j_gene: TRBJ2-4
d_gene: NA
len: 14
CDR3nt: TGTGCCAGCGCCCGGGACACGGCCAAAAACATTCAGTACTTC
CDR3aa: CASARDTAKNIQYF

abundance: NA
v_gene: TRBV28
j_gene: TRBJ1-1
d_gene: TRBD1
len: 14
CDR3nt: TGTGCCAGCAGTTTAAGGGGGCTGAACACTGAAGCTTTCTTT
CDR3aa: CASSLRGLNTEAFF

abundance: NA
v_gene: TRBV5-1
j_gene: TRBJ1-1
d_gene: TRBD1
len: 17
CDR3nt: TGCGCCAGCAGGCGAGGGGAGAGGGGGCAAGGAAGCTCTGAAGCTTTCTTT
CDR3aa: CASRRGERGQGSSEAFF

abundance: NA
v_gene: TRBV10-3
j_gene: TRBJ1-1
d_gene: TRBD1
len: 17
CDR3nt: TGTGCCATCAGCCCGGGACAGGGGACGACGGGTCGAACTGAAGCTTTCTTT
CDR3aa: CAISPGQGTTGRTEAFF

abundance: NA
v_gene: TRBV7-3
j_gene: TRBJ2-1
d_gene: TRBD2
len: 17
CDR3nt: TGTGCCAGCAGCTCCGGGACTAGCGCCCGCTCCTACAATGAGCAGTTCTTC
CDR3aa: CASSSGTSARSYNEQFF

abundance: NA
v_gene: TRBV4-1
j_gene: TRBJ1-2
d_gene: NA
len: 13
CDR3nt: TGCGCCAGCAGCCAAGATATCGGCCGGGGATACACCTTC
CDR3aa: CASSQDIGRGYTF

abundance: NA
v_gene: TRBV7-8
j_gene: TRBJ2-3
d_gene: TRBD1
len: 16
CDR3nt: TGTGCCAGCAGCGGGCGGACAGGGCGTCTCACAGATACGCAGTATTTT
CDR3aa: CASSGRTGRLTDTQYF

abundance: NA
v_gene: TRBV11-2
j_gene: TRBJ2-7
d_gene: TRBD2
len: 16
CDR3nt: TGTGCCAGCAGCGTAACTAGCGGGAGTTGGGGTTACGAGCAGTACTTC
CDR3aa: CASSVTSGSWGYEQYF

abundance: NA
v_gene: TRBV7-2
j_gene: TRBJ1-5
d_gene: NA
len: 17
CDR3nt: TGTGCCAGCAGCCTCATTGGTGTCGTCGCGGGGAATCAGCCCCAGCATTTT
CDR3aa: CASSLIGVVAGNQPQHF

abundance: NA
v_gene: TRBV27
j_gene: TRBJ1-4
d_gene: TRBD1
len: 15
CDR3nt: TGTGCCAGCAGGGATGCCGGGACAGGGAATGAAAAACTGTTTTTT
CDR3aa: CASRDAGTGNEKLFF

abundance: NA
v_gene: TRBV5-1
j_gene: TRBJ2-3
d_gene: TRBD2
len: 15
CDR3nt: TGCGCCAGCAGCTTGGACGCGGGAGGGGTAGATACGCAGTATTTT
CDR3aa: CASSLDAGGVDTQYF

abundance: NA
v_gene: TRBV7-3
j_gene: TRBJ2-3
d_gene: TRBD2
len: 17
CDR3nt: TGTGCCAGCAGCTCCCAGCTAGGACTAGCGGGAGGGGGTACGCAGTATTTT
CDR3aa: CASSSQLGLAGGGTQYF

abundance: NA
v_gene: TRBV14
j_gene: TRBJ1-1
d_gene: NA
len: 15
CDR3nt: TGTGCCAGCAGCCGATCGGGACAACCGAACACTGAAGCTTTCTTT
CDR3aa: CASSRSGQPNTEAFF

abundance: NA
v_gene: TRBV19
j_gene: TRBJ2-1
d_gene: TRBD1
len: 15
CDR3nt: TGTGCCAGTAGCCGACAGGGTATGGGGAACAATGAGCAGTTCTTC
CDR3aa: CASSRQGMGNNEQFF

abundance: NA
v_gene: TRBV7-2
j_gene: TRBJ2-2
d_gene: NA
len: 15
CDR3nt: TGTGCCAGCAGCTTAGTGGCTGCGAACACCGGGGAGCTGTTTTTT
CDR3aa: CASSLVAANTGELFF

abundance: once
v_gene: TRBV7-2
j_gene: TRBJ1-1
d_gene: TRBD1
len: 15
CDR3nt: TGTGCCAGCAGCTTAGAGGCAGGGGGCGTCTCTGAAGCTTTCTTT
CDR3aa: CASSLEAGGVSEAFF

abundance: NA
v_gene: TRBV27
j_gene: TRBJ1-1
d_gene: NA
len: 14
CDR3nt: TGTGCCAGCAGTTTCCGCGAACTTGACACTGAAGCTTTCTTT
CDR3aa: CASSFRELDTEAFF

abundance: NA
v_gene: TRBV3-1/TRBV3-2
j_gene: TRBJ1-1
d_gene: NA
len: 13
CDR3nt: TGTGCCAGCAGCCAACCACAGAACACTGAAGCTTTCTTT
CDR3aa: CASSQPQNTEAFF

abundance: NA
v_gene: TRBV30
j_gene: TRBJ2-4
d_gene: TRBD2
len: 15
CDR3nt: TGTGCCTGGAGTGTCGGGGTAGCGGGGCAAAACATTCAGTACTTC
CDR3aa: CAWSVGVAGQNIQYF

abundance: NA
v_gene: TRBV24-1
j_gene: TRBJ2-1
d_gene: TRBD2
len: 16
CDR3nt: TGTGCCACCAGTGGAACTAGCGGCAGCACCGGCAATGAGCAGTTCTTC
CDR3aa: CATSGTSGSTGNEQFF

abundance: few
v_gene: TRBV2
j_gene: TRBJ1-5
d_gene: TRBD1
len: 14
CDR3nt: TGTGCCAGCAGTGGGGACAGGGATTATCAGCCCCAGCATTTT
CDR3aa: CASSGDRDYQPQHF

abundance: NA
v_gene: TRBV7-9
j_gene: TRBJ2-3
d_gene: TRBD2
len: 15
CDR3nt: TGTGCCAGCACCAACCCCGCAGCGGGAGCAGATACGCAGTATTTT
CDR3aa: CASTNPAAGADTQYF

abundance: NA
v_gene: TRBV20-1
j_gene: TRBJ2-7
d_gene: TRBD1
len: 16
CDR3nt: TGCAGTGCTAGTGACCCCCGGACAGGGGGCAAGAACGAGCAGTACTTC
CDR3aa: CSASDPRTGGKNEQYF

abundance: NA
v_gene: TRBV28
j_gene: TRBJ2-7
d_gene: NA
len: 13
CDR3nt: TGTGCCAGCCGACCCGGGTCCGGCTACGAGCAGTACTTC
CDR3aa: CASRPGSGYEQYF

abundance: NA
v_gene: TRBV29-1
j_gene: TRBJ2-7
d_gene: NA
len: 12
CDR3nt: TGCAGCGCCCGGACAGATCGTCCCGAGCAGTACTTC
CDR3aa: CSARTDRPEQYF

abundance: NA
v_gene: TRBV4-2
j_gene: TRBJ2-2
d_gene: NA
len: 17
CDR3nt: TGTGCCAGCAGCCAACCATCCGGCGGGTCGAACACCGGGGAGCTGTTTTTT
CDR3aa: CASSQPSGGSNTGELFF

abundance: once
v_gene: TRBV15
j_gene: TRBJ1-1
d_gene: NA
len: 14
CDR3nt: TGTGCCACCAGCAGAGATCGCGGGGGTACTGAAGCTTTCTTT
CDR3aa: CATSRDRGGTEAFF

abundance: NA
v_gene: TRBV9
j_gene: TRBJ1-3
d_gene: NA
len: 16
CDR3nt: TGTGCCAGCAGCGTAGGCGGGGCCGGCTCTGGAAACACCATATATTTT
CDR3aa: CASSVGGAGSGNTIYF

abundance: NA
v_gene: TRBV4-1
j_gene: TRBJ2-1
d_gene: TRBD2
len: 13
CDR3nt: TGCGCTAGCCGGGGGGGACCGAACAATGAGCAGTTCTTC
CDR3aa: CASRGGPNNEQFF

abundance: NA
v_gene: TRBV7-2
j_gene: TRBJ1-2
d_gene: TRBD1
len: 15
CDR3nt: TGTGCCAGCAGCTTCTACTCGGACAGGAACTATGGCTACACCTTC
CDR3aa: CASSFYSDRNYGYTF

abundance: NA
v_gene: TRBV7-9
j_gene: TRBJ2-7
d_gene: TRBD1
len: 17
CDR3nt: TGTGCCAGCAGCTTCACAGGGGGTAAACTCCGAACCTACGAGCAGTACTTC
CDR3aa: CASSFTGGKLRTYEQYF

abundance: NA
v_gene: TRBV7-3
j_gene: TRBJ2-3
d_gene: TRBD2
len: 15
CDR3nt: TGTGCCAGCAGCCGAAGCGGGGGATCAGGGGATACGCAGTATTTT
CDR3aa: CASSRSGGSGDTQYF

abundance: NA
v_gene: TRBV24-1
j_gene: TRBJ2-7
d_gene: NA
len: 16
CDR3nt: TGTGCCACCAGTGATTTGGGGCAGGGCCACTACTACGAGCAGTACTTC
CDR3aa: CATSDLGQGHYYEQYF

abundance: NA
v_gene: TRBV30
j_gene: TRBJ2-2
d_gene: NA
len: 13
CDR3nt: TGTGCCTGGAGTACAGGGCCAACCGGGGAGCTGTTTTTT
CDR3aa: CAWSTGPTGELFF

abundance: NA
v_gene: TRBV9
j_gene: TRBJ1-4
d_gene: TRBD1
len: 16
CDR3nt: TGTGCCAGCAGCGTCGAACCGGGACAGGGGAGAGAAAAACTGTTTTTT
CDR3aa: CASSVEPGQGREKLFF